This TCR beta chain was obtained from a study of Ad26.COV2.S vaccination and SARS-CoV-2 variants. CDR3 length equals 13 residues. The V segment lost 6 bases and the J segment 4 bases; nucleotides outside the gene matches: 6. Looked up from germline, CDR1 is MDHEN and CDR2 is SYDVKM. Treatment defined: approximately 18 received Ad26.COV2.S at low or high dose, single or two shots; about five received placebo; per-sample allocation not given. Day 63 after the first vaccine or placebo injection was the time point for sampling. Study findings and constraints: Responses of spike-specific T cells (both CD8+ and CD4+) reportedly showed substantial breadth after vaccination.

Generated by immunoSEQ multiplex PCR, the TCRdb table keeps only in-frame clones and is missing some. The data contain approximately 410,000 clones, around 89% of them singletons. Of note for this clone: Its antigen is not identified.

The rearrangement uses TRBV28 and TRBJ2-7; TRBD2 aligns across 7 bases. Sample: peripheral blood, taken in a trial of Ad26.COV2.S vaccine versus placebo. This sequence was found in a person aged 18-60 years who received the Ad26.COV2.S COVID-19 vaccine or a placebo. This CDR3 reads CASRLGGVYEQYF. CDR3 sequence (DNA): TGTGCCAGCAGACTGGGGGGGGTATACGAGCAGTACTTC.